The T cell receptor beta chain under discussion was sequenced for a study of T-cell memory formation after mild COVID-19. Study overall: Most TCR clusters belonged to a single donor. Whole-study results and caveats: That cross-reactive memory joined was suggested by some responding clones appearing in pre-infection memory.

This clonotype was observed many times. Its target is unknown. TCR alpha and TCR beta cDNA libraries with sample barcodes and UMIs came from 5'RACE using constant-segment primers. TCRdb re-called the 5' RACE reads with MiXCR, one entry per CDR3 protein. The repertoire holds 25,000 to 35,000 distinct CDR3 sequences, with around 7% as singletons. The germline CDR1 and CDR2 sequences are GTSNPN and SVGIG (reference sequence). This CDR3 contains 15 residues. Trimming shortened V by 4 bases and J by 3 bases, and 15 bases separated the two germline ends. This rearrangement joins TRBV30 to TRBJ2-2, with D perhaps matching TRBD2 (7 bases). The sequenced sample consisted of PBMCs or a T cell subset sorted from them (not recorded which). The clonotype comes from an adult woman who had mild COVID-19 (a few samples of this study predate the infection). Cell type and time point are not known. The CDR3 DNA reads as TGTGCCTGGAAGGAGGGGGGGAAGGACACCGGGGAGCTGTTTTTT. Residues: CAWKEGGKDTGELFF.